A selection of T cell receptor beta chains follows, all from one sample in a study of blood T cells in healthy people across ages. TCRdb redid the calling of the 5' RACE reads with MiXCR, one entry per CDR3 protein. The profile shows some 760,000 distinct CDR3 sequences, about 25% of them singletons. This sample also belongs to another study, concerning T cells of mothers and their children.

Specimen: blood. The source of these receptors is a boy between 10 and 17 years old in good health. The CDR3 runs from the conserved cysteine through the conserved F or W. The D gene is left open where the match is weak.

d_gene: TRBD1; v_gene: TRBV6-2/TRBV6-3; CDR3aa: CASSYLGQEAAFF
d_gene: .; v_gene: TRBV6-2/TRBV6-3; CDR3aa: CASIPYRDAYGYTF
d_gene: TRBD1; v_gene: TRBV29-1; CDR3aa: CSVVGQEYNEQFF
d_gene: TRBD1; v_gene: TRBV7-2; CDR3aa: CASSSQTGVYGYTF
d_gene: TRBD1; v_gene: TRBV7-2; CDR3aa: CASSVGGQGGNYGYTF
d_gene: TRBD1; v_gene: TRBV9; CDR3aa: CASSVVEDRVTEAFF
d_gene: TRBD2; v_gene: TRBV28; CDR3aa: CASSERGSSYEQYF
d_gene: TRBD2; v_gene: TRBV20-1; CDR3aa: CSAGLAGTDTQYF
d_gene: TRBD1; v_gene: TRBV12-3/TRBV12-4; CDR3aa: CASSLMTGKEDTQYF
d_gene: .; v_gene: TRBV5-1; CDR3aa: CASSSDSGGNTIYF
d_gene: TRBD2; v_gene: TRBV19; CDR3aa: CASSTERRLAGPYNEQFF
d_gene: .; v_gene: TRBV15; CDR3aa: CATSRDRGVGGYTF
d_gene: TRBD1; v_gene: TRBV27; CDR3aa: CASSSGGQLYSNQPQHF
d_gene: TRBD1; v_gene: TRBV28; CDR3aa: CASSYLLTGVAGTQYF
d_gene: TRBD2; v_gene: TRBV6-5; CDR3aa: CASRPMAGDYNEQFF
d_gene: .; v_gene: TRBV28; CDR3aa: CASRNEGTAREKLFF
d_gene: TRBD1; v_gene: TRBV20-1; CDR3aa: CSAPRGQINEKLFF
d_gene: TRBD2; v_gene: TRBV9; CDR3aa: CASSVLGGRQETQYF
d_gene: TRBD2; v_gene: TRBV12-3/TRBV12-4; CDR3aa: CASSSREAGTDTQYF
d_gene: .; v_gene: TRBV24-1; CDR3aa: CATSPGLSYGYTF
d_gene: .; v_gene: TRBV27; CDR3aa: CASSYLGQSNSPLHF
d_gene: .; v_gene: TRBV20-1; CDR3aa: CSAETTGVAKNIQYF
d_gene: TRBD2; v_gene: TRBV28; CDR3aa: CASTPIGEGLGEQYF
d_gene: TRBD1; v_gene: TRBV7-9; CDR3aa: CASSLGTGGWNEQYF
d_gene: TRBD1; v_gene: TRBV19; CDR3aa: CASSKGRQGRSYNEQFF
d_gene: TRBD1; v_gene: TRBV12-3/TRBV12-4; CDR3aa: CASRGQVNEKLFF
d_gene: .; v_gene: TRBV25-1; CDR3aa: CASRSPDRQETQYF
d_gene: .; v_gene: TRBV7-2; CDR3aa: CASSTRQVWETQYF
d_gene: TRBD2; v_gene: TRBV29-1; CDR3aa: CSAGGGGTYEQYF
d_gene: TRBD2; v_gene: TRBV4-3; CDR3aa: CASSQVISSGGHYEQYF
d_gene: TRBD1; v_gene: TRBV27; CDR3aa: CASSVRGQAFYEQYF
d_gene: TRBD2; v_gene: TRBV20-1; CDR3aa: CSASLAGGSTDTQYF
d_gene: .; v_gene: TRBV15; CDR3aa: CAARMDSEQFF
d_gene: .; v_gene: TRBV7-9; CDR3aa: CASSLEIGLSGNTIYF
d_gene: .; v_gene: TRBV6-2/TRBV6-3; CDR3aa: CASSYVGDILETRYF
d_gene: .; v_gene: TRBV27; CDR3aa: CASSYAPTIEQYF
d_gene: TRBD1; v_gene: TRBV20-1; CDR3aa: CSAGSGTAQYF
d_gene: .; v_gene: TRBV29-1; CDR3aa: CSVVYEFNTEAFF
d_gene: TRBD1; v_gene: TRBV7-2; CDR3aa: CASSLWIGQGDGEQYF
d_gene: TRBD1; v_gene: TRBV13; CDR3aa: CASSTGQGYEQYF
d_gene: TRBD2; v_gene: TRBV25-1; CDR3aa: CASGDDSGTVQETQYF
d_gene: .; v_gene: TRBV11-3; CDR3aa: CASSLGTSTGELFF
d_gene: .; v_gene: TRBV29-1; CDR3aa: CSVTYTVTNEKLFF
d_gene: TRBD1; v_gene: TRBV5-1; CDR3aa: CASSLAGTVGGNEQFF
d_gene: TRBD2; v_gene: TRBV4-1; CDR3aa: CASSPDPGLVNEQFF
d_gene: .; v_gene: TRBV28; CDR3aa: CAGSEVRGSNEQFF
d_gene: TRBD1; v_gene: TRBV28; CDR3aa: CASSLTGDYQPQHF
d_gene: .; v_gene: TRBV28; CDR3aa: CASSLSGPPYGQYF
d_gene: TRBD2; v_gene: TRBV3-1; CDR3aa: CASSQRLASTSGGWNEQFF
d_gene: .; v_gene: TRBV15; CDR3aa: CATRTDTYQETQYF
d_gene: .; v_gene: TRBV5-1; CDR3aa: CASSLGTQGNEQFF
d_gene: .; v_gene: TRBV7-3; CDR3aa: CASSLNLGGINTGELFF
d_gene: TRBD1; v_gene: TRBV4-3; CDR3aa: CASSQARTGFGTEAFF